These 2 T cell receptor beta chains originate from one sample sequenced in a study of T cell responses to AZD1222 COVID-19 vaccine. Libraries were prepared by immunoSEQ multiplex PCR; TCRdb keeps only in-frame clonotypes and omits some of them. The repertoire holds some 150,000 clones, approximately 88% seen once, with under 3.5% in the top ten. The sequencing here drew on peripheral blood, taken on day 0 of MenACWY control vaccination. These receptors all stem from an adult in good health.

The gene calls are TRBV20-1 and TRBJ2-7; 8 positions match TRBD1. J gave up 5 bases and V 3 bases, and 9 bases lay outside the gene matches. The germline gives CDR1 DFQATT, CDR2 SNEGSKA (reference sequence). The CDR3 is made up of 14 amino acids. CDR3 coding DNA: TGCAGTGCTAGTTTCCCGGACAGGGCACACGAGCAGTACTTC. Its protein product is CSASFPDRAHEQYF.

The V gene is TRBV19, the J gene TRBJ1-5; D is unresolved. The germline V gene has CDR1 LNHDA and CDR2 SQIVND (reference sequence). The CDR3 length is 14 residues. V was pared by 3 bases and J by 5 bases, with 11 bases between. The CDR3 spells CASSIPWPDQPQHF. CDR3 nucleotide sequence: TGTGCCAGTAGTATCCCCTGGCCAGATCAGCCCCAGCATTTT.